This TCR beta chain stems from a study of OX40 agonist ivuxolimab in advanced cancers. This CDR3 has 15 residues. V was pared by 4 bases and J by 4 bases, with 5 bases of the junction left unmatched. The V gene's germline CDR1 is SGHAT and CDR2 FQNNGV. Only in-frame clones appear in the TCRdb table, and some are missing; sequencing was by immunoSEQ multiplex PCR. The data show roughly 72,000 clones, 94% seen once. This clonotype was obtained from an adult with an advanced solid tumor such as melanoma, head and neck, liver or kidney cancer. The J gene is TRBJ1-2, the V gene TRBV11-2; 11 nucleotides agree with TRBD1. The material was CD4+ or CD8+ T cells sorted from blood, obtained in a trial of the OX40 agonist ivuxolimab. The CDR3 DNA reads TGTGCCAGCAGCTGGGGGACAGGGGGAACCTATGGCTACACCTTC. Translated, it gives CASSWGTGGTYGYTF.